This entry describes one T cell receptor (beta chain). This entry is derived from a study of shared clonotypes between healthy human individuals. The authors ran the assay at deep level. Assay: immunoSEQ multiplex PCR; the TCRdb copy retains only in-frame clones and omits some. Of about 2.2 million clones in the sample, over 85% were seen once. CDR1 is MNHNS, CDR2 SASEGT, per germline. Trimming pared 0 bases from V and 4 bases from J, leaving 18 bases between. This CDR3 is built from 17 residues. As defined, naive CD8 cells were CD45RO-negative and positively selected for CCR7, with terminally differentiated effector memory CD45RA+ cells excluded.

This sequence was found in a man between 18 and 35 years old in good health. Some clones in this sample may be carry-over from other donors' samples. The rearrangement links TRBV6-1 to TRBJ2-5, with D maybe TRBD1 (5 bases). Sequenced material: naive CD8+ T cells from PBMCs. The CDR3, as DNA: TGTGCCAGCAGTGAAGCGCTTCTTAGGGGCCCCTCAGAGACCCAGTACTTC. This codes for CASSEALLRGPSETQYF.